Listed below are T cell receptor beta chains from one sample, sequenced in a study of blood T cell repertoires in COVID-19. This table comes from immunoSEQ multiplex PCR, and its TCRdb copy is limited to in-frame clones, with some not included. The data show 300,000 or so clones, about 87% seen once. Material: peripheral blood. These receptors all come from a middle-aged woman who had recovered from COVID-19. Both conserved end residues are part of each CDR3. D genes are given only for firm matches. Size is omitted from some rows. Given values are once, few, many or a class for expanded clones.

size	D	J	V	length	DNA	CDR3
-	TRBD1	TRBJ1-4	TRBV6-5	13	TGTGCCAGCAGTTTTCCGGGACAGGAAAAACTGTTTTTT	CASSFPGQEKLFF
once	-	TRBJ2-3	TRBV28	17	TGTGCCAGCAGTTTTGGGTTAGAGGGGGACAGCACAGATACGCAGTATTTT	CASSFGLEGDSTDTQYF
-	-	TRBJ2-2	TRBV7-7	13	TGTGCCAGCAGCTTTCGAGACACCGGGGAGCTGTTTTTT	CASSFRDTGELFF
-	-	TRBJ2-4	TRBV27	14	TGTGCCAGCAGTTCGTTAATGGAGGGAAACATTCAGTACTTC	CASSSLMEGNIQYF
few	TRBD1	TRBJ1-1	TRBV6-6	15	TGTGCCAGCAGTCCTGGACAGGGGACCGGGAAAGAAGCTTTCTTT	CASSPGQGTGKEAFF
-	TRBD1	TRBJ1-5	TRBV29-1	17	TGCAGCGTTGCGTGGGGACAGGGGTTGGGAGGCAATCAGCCCCAGCATTTT	CSVAWGQGLGGNQPQHF
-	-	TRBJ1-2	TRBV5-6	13	TGTGCCAGCAGCTGGGGTGGGGCCTATGGCTACACCTTC	CASSWGGAYGYTF
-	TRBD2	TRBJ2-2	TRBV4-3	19	TGCGCCAGCAGCCACCCCGAGGGTAGCGGGGCGGCGAACACCGGGGAGCTGTTTTTT	CASSHPEGSGAANTGELFF
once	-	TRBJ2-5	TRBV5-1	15	TGCGCCAGCAGCTTGGATGGGCAGGGAAGAGAGACCCAGTACTTC	CASSLDGQGRETQYF
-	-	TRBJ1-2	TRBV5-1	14	TGCGCCAGCAGCCCCGGGACACTGGGGGATGGCTACACCTTC	CASSPGTLGDGYTF
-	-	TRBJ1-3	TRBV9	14	TGTGCCAGCAGCGTAGGGGAAGGGAGGGACACCATATATTTT	CASSVGEGRDTIYF
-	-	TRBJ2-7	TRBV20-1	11	TGCAGTGCCCACGACAGGTACGAGCAGTACTTC	CSAHDRYEQYF